The 22 T cell receptor beta chains presented below share a single source sample, sequenced in a study of identical twins' blood T cells. A single record per CDR3 protein comes from TCRdb applying MiXCR to the 5' RACE reads. The sample carries roughly 340,000 distinct CDR3 sequences, about 28% recorded once. Sequencing used PBMCs. These receptors were collected from a woman aged 18 to 55 in good health.

This chain uses TRBV10-3 with TRBJ2-7; D possibly corresponds to TRBD1 (5 bases). The ends were cut back, 7 bases at V and 5 bases at J, with 15 bases in the middle. This CDR3 comprises 13 residues. Per the germline V gene, CDR1 is ENHRY and CDR2 is SYGVKD. The CDR3 sequence: CAINGAYGDEQYF. The CDR3 DNA follows: TGTGCCATCAATGGGGCGTACGGTGACGAGCAGTACTTC.

The table lists this clonotype with a few counts. The chain combines TRBV20-1 with TRBJ1-5, with a possible D match to TRBD1 (6 bases). From germline, CDR1 is DFQATT and CDR2 SNEGSKA (reference sequence). The CDR3 has 12 amino acids. The V gene lost 6 bases and the J gene lost 7 bases, with 13 bases spanning the gap. The CDR3 sequence: CSAAGAGQPQHF. The DNA of the CDR3 is TGCAGTGCCGCAGGGGCTGGCCAGCCCCAGCATTTT.

This clonotype has at least ten counts. The chain is built from TRBV20-1 and TRBJ1-1; D gene uncertain. V was clipped by 6 bases and J by 1 base, with 12 bases between them. This CDR3 has 13 residues. The germline V gene encodes CDR1 DFQATT and CDR2 SNEGSKA (reference sequence). CDR3 residues: CSADEGPNTEAFF. CDR3 in DNA: TGCAGTGCCGATGAGGGCCCGAACACTGAAGCTTTCTTT.

This chain links TRBV7-2 with TRBJ2-7, with D perhaps matching TRBD1 (7 bases). Germline values: CDR1 SGHTA, CDR2 FQGNSA. This CDR3 comprises 14 residues. Trimming took 5 bases from V and 6 from J, leaving 17 bases between them. The CDR3 region is CASSPRGVAGEQYF. CDR3 coding DNA: TGTGCCAGCAGCCCCAGGGGGGTAGCCGGCGAGCAGTACTTC. Variable domain in full (rest from reference TRBV7-2 and TRBJ2-7): GAGVSQSPSNKVTEKGKDVELRCDPISGHTALYWYRQSLGQGLEFLIYFQGNSAPDKSGLPSDRFSAERTGGSVSTLTIQRTQQEDSAVYLCASSPRGVAGEQYFGPGTRLTVT.

The V call is TRBV11-3, the J call TRBJ1-1, with unresolved D. Germline V lookup: CDR1 SGHNT, CDR2 YENEEA. The V gene lost 5 bases and the J gene lost 11 bases, with 15 bases spanning the gap. The CDR3 contains 12 residues. CDR3 bases: TGTGCCAGCAGCGAAGAGTCCGGCGGGGCTTTCTTT. This encodes CASSEESGGAFF.

This clonotype was found a few times. This rearrangement joins TRBV29-1 to TRBJ1-1; D not resolved. CDR1 is SQVTM and CDR2 is ANQGSEA in the germline V gene. This CDR3 contains 13 residues. V was trimmed by 4 bases and J by 8 bases, leaving 17 bases between them. This CDR3 is CSVVFRRGDEAFF. In DNA, the CDR3 is TGCAGCGTTGTTTTCCGACGAGGAGACGAAGCTTTCTTT.

This clonotype was found a few times. The CDR3 spells CSVGVHRNTEAFF. The CDR3 nucleotides are TGCAGCGTTGGAGTCCACCGGAACACTGAAGCTTTCTTT. The chain employs TRBV29-1 and TRBJ1-1, with D unresolved. From germline, CDR1 is SQVTM and CDR2 ANQGSEA. The CDR3 covers 13 residues. V was shortened by 4 bases and J by 1 base, with 10 bases between the two germline ends.

Turning to this clonotype: This is likely an artifact of a read error, given a far larger clone one base away. This chain connects TRBV7-9 to TRBJ2-1; D is uncertain. V was shortened by 9 bases and J by 4 bases, with 4 bases between the two germline ends. CDR1 and CDR2 (germline): SEHNR, FQNEAQ (reference sequence). The CDR3 spans 10 residues. This CDR3 is CARSYNEQFF. CDR3 DNA sequence: TGTGCCAGGAGTTACAATGAGCAGTTCTTC.

In DNA form, the CDR3 reads TGCAGTGCTCGTCCCCCACTGGCGGGGAGCTCCTACGAGCAGTACTTC. Its protein product is CSARPPLAGSSYEQYF. The rearrangement links TRBV20-1 to TRBJ2-7; weak D call: TRBD2 (6 bases). Between the trimmed V and J ends, which lost 5 bases and 0 bases, there was a span of 20 bases. The CDR3 sequence is 16 residues long. Per germline, CDR1 DFQATT and CDR2 SNEGSKA (reference sequence).

The chain joins TRBV11-2 to TRBJ2-7, with 8 bases that match TRBD1. J lost 2 bases, V lost 5 bases, and 5 bases had no gene match. CDR3 size: 14 residues. The germline gives CDR1 SGHAT, CDR2 FQNNGV. DNA for the CDR3: TGTGCCAGCAGCATAGGACAGGGCACCTACGAGCAGTACTTC. Protein: CASSIGQGTYEQYF.

The V gene is TRBV30, the J gene TRBJ1-1; tentatively, D is TRBD1 (5 bases). The germline V gene has CDR1 GTSNPN and CDR2 SVGIG (reference sequence). V shed 2 bases and J shed 6 bases, with 19 bases lying between them. The CDR3 runs to 15 residues. Written as DNA, the CDR3 is TGTGCCTGGAGTTTTCGAGGTCAGGGCCCCCCTGAAGCTTTCTTT. It encodes CAWSFRGQGPPEAFF.

J is TRBJ1-3 and V is TRBV7-8; TRBD1 might be the D (5 bases). Germline V CDR1 and CDR2: SGHVS, FQNEAQ. The germline V and J ends were trimmed by 0 bases and 2 bases, with 8 bases remaining between them. The CDR3 has 15 residues. The CDR3 is CASSLAQGTGNTIYF. For the CDR3, the DNA is TGTGCCAGCAGCTTAGCCCAGGGAACTGGAAACACCATATATTTT.

The J gene is TRBJ1-2, the V gene TRBV6-2 or TRBV6-3; 7 bases line up with TRBD1. V was pared by 4 bases and J by 3 bases, with 5 bases of the junction left unmatched. Germline loops: CDR1 MNHEY, CDR2 SVGEGT. The CDR3 length is 14 residues. In DNA form, the CDR3 reads TGTGCCAGCAGTTCCCGGGACAGATACTATGGCTACACCTTC. Residues: CASSSRDRYYGYTF.

In the case of this clonotype: This could be a read error, since a much larger clone is one nucleotide away. This chain links TRBV13 with TRBJ1-5; the match to TRBD1 covers 9 bases. The germline CDR1 and CDR2 sequences are PRHDT and FYEKMQ (reference sequence). This CDR3 contains 14 residues. Here the CDR3 reads CASSVGQGNRPQHF. Written as DNA, the CDR3 is TGTGCCAGCAGCGTGGGACAGGGCAATCGGCCCCAGCATTTT.

Details on this clonotype: One end of the junction does not line up with germline, which may come from a read error. This chain uses TRBV5-4 with TRBJ2-1, with D perhaps TRBD1 or TRBD2 (5 bases each). Germline lookup yields CDR1 SGHNT and CDR2 YYREEE (reference sequence). This CDR3 is 13 amino acids long. CDR3 DNA sequence: TGTGCCAGCAGCTTGAAAGGGACGCCACATGAGCTCTTC. Translating gives CASSLKGTPHELF.

This clonotype was detected many times. The V and J genes are TRBV12-3 or TRBV12-4 and TRBJ1-1; no reliable D call. The CDR3 covers 13 residues. V lost 6 bases to trimming and J lost 0 bases, with 8 bases between them. The CDR3 here is CASRVIMNTEAFF. In DNA, the CDR3 is TGTGCCAGCAGAGTCATTATGAACACTGAAGCTTTCTTT.

This clonotype was seen only once. The CDR3: CSTSKRGGGTGELFF. The CDR3 DNA reads TGCAGTACTTCGAAGCGGGGGGGCGGTACCGGGGAGCTGTTTTTT. This chain joins TRBV20-1 and TRBJ2-2; 10 nucleotides align to TRBD2. This CDR3 contains 15 residues. Trimming removed 8 bases from V and 5 bases from J; junction bases left unmatched: 11. The V gene's germline CDR1 is DFQATT and CDR2 SNEGSKA (reference sequence).

Ten or more counts support this clonotype. The chain uses TRBV6-2 or TRBV6-3 and TRBJ2-1, with TRBD2 identical over 7 bases. The V gene's germline CDR1 is MNHEY and CDR2 SVGEGT. V was clipped by 2 bases and J by 5 bases; unmatched bases: 3. This CDR3 contains 14 residues. This CDR3 is CASSYRDYNNEQFF. The CDR3 nucleotides read TGTGCCAGCAGTTACCGGGACTATAACAATGAGCAGTTCTTC.

This chain links TRBV20-1 with TRBJ1-1; D is unresolved. Trimming removed 3 bases from V and 0 bases from J, with 11 bases in between. The germline V gene has CDR1 DFQATT and CDR2 SNEGSKA (reference sequence). The CDR3 spans 14 residues. The CDR3 sequence: CSASRALMNTEAFF. In nucleotides, the CDR3 is TGCAGTGCTAGCCGCGCCCTTATGAACACTGAAGCTTTCTTT.

The V call is TRBV3-1, the J call TRBJ2-3, with D possibly being TRBD2 (6 bases). The germline V gene encodes CDR1 LGHDT and CDR2 YNNKEL (reference sequence). The V end was cut by 6 bases, the J end by 2 bases, with 15 bases between. The CDR3 totals 15 residues. The CDR3 here is CASSGTGLLTDTQYF. The CDR3 bases are TGTGCCAGCAGTGGCACGGGACTGCTCACAGATACGCAGTATTTT.

The chain carries TRBV7-9 and TRBJ2-3, with D possibly being TRBD1 or TRBD2 (6 bases each). The germline CDR1 and CDR2 sequences are SEHNR and FQNEAQ (reference sequence). V gave up 5 bases and J gave up 4 bases, with 22 bases separating them. This CDR3 spans 17 amino acids. For the CDR3, the DNA is TGTGCCAGCAGCCGGAGTCTTTCCGGGGGCCTAGCAGATACGCAGTATTTT. This encodes CASSRSLSGGLADTQYF.

The chain carries TRBV5-1 and TRBJ2-7, with 7 bases identical to TRBD2. Trimming took 5 bases from V and 3 from J; bases not matched to a gene: 14. There are 16 residues in the CDR3. From germline, CDR1 is SGHRS and CDR2 YFSETQ. The CDR3 protein is CASRPGLAGVNYEQYF. As DNA, the CDR3 is TGCGCCAGCAGACCTGGCTTGGCGGGGGTAAACTACGAGCAGTACTTC.